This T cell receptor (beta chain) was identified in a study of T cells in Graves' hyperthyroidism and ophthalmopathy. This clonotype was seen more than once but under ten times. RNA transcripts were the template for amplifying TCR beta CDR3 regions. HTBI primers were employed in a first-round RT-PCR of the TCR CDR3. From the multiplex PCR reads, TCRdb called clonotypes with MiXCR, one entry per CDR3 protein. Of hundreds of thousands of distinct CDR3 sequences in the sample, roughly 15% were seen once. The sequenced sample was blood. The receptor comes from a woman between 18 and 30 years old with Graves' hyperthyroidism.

The CDR3 sequence: CASGSPGLAGVYGELFF. CDR3 in DNA: TGTGCCAGTGGGTCTCCGGGACTAGCGGGAGTGTACGGGGAGCTGTTTTTT. The chain has TRBV6-1 and TRBJ2-2; 14 bases are a match to TRBD2. With 9 bases clipped from V and 7 bases from J, the junction kept 13 bases outside the gene matches. There are 17 residues in the CDR3. The germline gives CDR1 MNHNS, CDR2 SASEGT.